This T cell receptor beta chain was documented in a study of cytomegalovirus exposure and HLA in healthy donors. General observations from the study: In an earlier analysis, in some 540 donors, most V segments appeared productive either ~90% or ~30% of the time. V- and J-gene trimming in TCR beta was tied to a missense DCLRE1C variant by an analysis performed later. Sequencing likely produced, as an artifact, a cluster of highly shared sequence variants. A later analysis reportedly identified an Asian-associated ancestry cluster as carrying fewer N-insertions than the 666-donor mean.

Notes on this clone: Its antigen is not identified.

PCR was performed using 60 Vbeta and 13 Jbeta primers. Sequencing was performed with immunoSEQ multiplex PCR; in TCRdb, only in-frame clones are kept and a portion is missing. The sample table sets out 150,000 to 200,000 clones. The TCR comes from a man aged 30 to 39 in good health and CMV-seronegative. Source material: PBMCs.

The CDR3: CASSLRGGGGTYEQYF. CDR3 nucleotides: TGTGCCAGCAGCCTCAGGGGCGGCGGGGGGACCTACGAGCAGTACTTC. The chain links TRBV11-3 to TRBJ2-7; 8 nucleotides agree with TRBD2. Germline V lookup: CDR1 SGHNT, CDR2 YENEEA. This CDR3 comprises 16 residues. J was trimmed by 2 bases and V by 5 bases; bases with no gene match: 11.